The 13 T cell receptor beta chains listed next were all sequenced from one sample in a study of graft-versus-host responses after intestinal transplantation. The protocol was immunoSEQ multiplex PCR, while the TCRdb copy is restricted to in-frame clones and leaves out a portion. This sample has around 18,000 clones; 88% occur once, and the top ten carry 6%. The input for sequencing was PBMCs, taken approximately 110 days after intestinal transplant. These TCRs come from a human patient who received an intestinal transplant, so some T cells may come from the graft donor.

The CDR3 coding sequence is TGTGCCAGCAGTTTACAGAGCACAGATACGCAGTATTTT. It yields the protein CASSLQSTDTQYF. The chain employs TRBV28 and TRBJ2-3; D unresolved. Per germline, CDR1 MDHEN and CDR2 SYDVKM. Between the trimmed V and J ends, which lost 2 bases and 0 bases, there was a span of 3 bases. The CDR3 runs to 13 residues.

The rearrangement joins TRBV27 to TRBJ1-6, with D possibly matching TRBD1 (5 bases). The CDR3 is 15 residues long. Deletions cut 0 bases from V and 7 bases from J, with 10 bases between. Germline assignment: CDR1 MNHEY and CDR2 SMNVEV (reference sequence). The CDR3: CASSLSEGINSPLHF. CDR3 sequence (DNA): TGTGCCAGCAGTTTATCGGAGGGGATAAATTCACCCCTCCACTTT.

The CDR3 coding sequence is TGTGCCAGCAGCCAATATCTCTTTTTGGGGCCTGACTACAATGAGCAGTTCTTC. Translation gives CASSQYLFLGPDYNEQFF. V usage is TRBV4-2 and J usage is TRBJ2-1, with D perhaps matching TRBD1 (5 bases). CDR3 length equals 18 residues. Germline V gene data show CDR1 as LGHNA and CDR2 as YNFKEQ. V gave up 2 bases and J gave up 3 bases, with 20 bases separating them.

The chain links TRBV27 to TRBJ2-6, with D unclear. The V end lost 1 base, the J end lost 4 bases, and 5 bases lay between the germline ends. The CDR3 covers 14 residues. CDR1 is MNHEY, CDR2 SMNVEV, per germline (reference sequence). The CDR3 loop reads CASSLFLGANVLTF. As DNA, the CDR3 is TGTGCCAGCAGTTTATTTTTGGGGGCCAACGTCCTGACTTTC.

This chain joins TRBV28 and TRBJ2-1; 14 bases fit TRBD2. The germline V gene encodes CDR1 MDHEN and CDR2 SYDVKM. Trimming at V came to 6 bases and at J to 10 bases, leaving 5 bases not matched to a gene. There are 14 residues in the CDR3. The CDR3 is CASRPTSGRDEQFF. The CDR3 bases are TGTGCCAGCAGACCGACTAGCGGGAGGGACGAGCAGTTCTTC.

The chain links TRBV19 to TRBJ2-1, with 10 nucleotides matching TRBD2. The V gene's germline CDR1 is LNHDA and CDR2 SQIVND (reference sequence). This CDR3 is built from 15 residues. The junction had 8 bases not matched to a gene; V was cut back by 3 bases and J by 9 bases. The CDR3 protein is CASSITSGRECEQFF. CDR3 sequence (DNA): TGTGCCAGTAGTATTACCAGCGGGAGGGAGTGTGAGCAGTTCTTC.

The chain employs TRBV27 and TRBJ1-5, with unresolved D. With 8 bases removed from V and 7 bases from J, the gap between germline ends came to 9 bases. Germline V lookup: CDR1 MNHEY, CDR2 SMNVEV (reference sequence). The CDR3 is 11 residues long. The CDR3 DNA follows: TGTGCCAGCGGGAGGGAGCAGCCCCAGCATTTT. Translating gives CASGREQPQHF.

The CDR3 DNA sequence: TGTGCCAGCAGCCCAGGACAGGGGACCAATCAGCCCCAGCATTTT. Translation: CASSPGQGTNQPQHF. The chain has TRBV5-7 and TRBJ1-5, with 9 bases lining up with TRBD1. TRBV5-7 is an open reading frame, and its role is uncertain. The V segment lost 4 bases and the J segment 3 bases; nucleotides outside the gene matches: 5. CDR3 length equals 15 residues.

The chain uses TRBV6-1 and TRBJ2-7, with TRBD2 as a possible D gene (7 bases). CDR3 length equals 13 residues. V was cut by 8 bases and J by 6 bases, with 17 bases left in between. Germline CDR1 and CDR2: MNHNS and SASEGT. CDR3 DNA: TGTGCCAGCGGGTACAGGGAGGGCGGCGAGCAGTACTTC. Protein product: CASGYREGGEQYF.

This clone was counted a single time. The chain joins TRBV28 to TRBJ2-1; TRBD2 matches 12 bases. The germline gives CDR1 MDHEN, CDR2 SYDVKM. The CDR3 extends over 17 amino acids. The junction had 7 bases not matched to a gene; V was cut back by 6 bases and J by 1 base. This CDR3 reads CASRLAGGWGSYNEQFF. The CDR3 DNA follows: TGTGCCAGCAGACTAGCGGGAGGATGGGGTTCCTACAATGAGCAGTTCTTC.

The chain is built from TRBV2 and TRBJ2-7; 10 positions match TRBD2. V trimming: 6 bases; J trimming: 3 bases; junction bases outside the gene matches: 8. Germline V gene data show CDR1 as SNHLY and CDR2 as FYNNEI. This CDR3 region has 15 residues. Here the CDR3 reads CASSETSGHIYEQYF. The CDR3 DNA reads TGTGCCAGCAGCGAGACTAGCGGGCATATCTACGAGCAGTACTTC.

This chain links TRBV7-2 with TRBJ2-1, with D unclear. The V end was cut by 3 bases, the J end by 1 base, with 10 bases between. This CDR3 has 15 residues. CDR1 and CDR2 (germline): SGHTA, FQGNSA. CDR3 nucleotides: TGTGCCAGCAGCTTGTCCTATGGGTCCTACAATGAGCAGTTCTTC. Its protein product is CASSLSYGSYNEQFF.

The V call is TRBV2, the J call TRBJ1-2, with D unclear. V dropped 1 base and J dropped 2 bases, with 2 bases sitting between them. In germline, CDR1 is SNHLY, CDR2 FYNNEI. This CDR3 is built from 12 residues. The CDR3 loop reads CASSEGNYGYTF. As DNA, the CDR3 is TGTGCCAGCAGTGAAGGCAACTATGGCTACACCTTC.